This TCR beta chain was profiled in a study of OX40 agonist ivuxolimab in advanced cancers. On the study more broadly: Treatment of patients was with ivuxolimab, an agonistic anti-OX40 (CD134) antibody.

The CDR3 consists of 16 residues. People who had autoimmune disease history or systemic immunosuppression were excluded. Blood sampling took place at baseline, cycle 4 day 1, and cycle 7 day 1. Assay: immunoSEQ multiplex PCR; the TCRdb copy retains only in-frame clones and omits some. Counted here are about 59,000 clones, approximately 90% occurring once; the ten biggest clones make up 9.5% to 15%. The TCR sequence derives from an adult with an advanced solid tumor such as melanoma, head and neck, liver or kidney cancer. Sample: CD4+ or CD8+ T cells sorted from blood, taken in a trial of the OX40 agonist ivuxolimab. The chain joins TRBV1 to TRBJ2-3; whether TRBD2, the table's D call, matches the DNA was not checked. TRBV1 represents a pseudogene. CDR3 DNA: TGCACCAGCAGCCAAGGGGACTACTTTAGCACAGATACGCAGTATTTT. As protein: CTSSQGDYFSTDTQYF.